The 8 T cell receptor beta chains given below trace back to one sample, sequenced in a study of CD8+ T cells in alopecia areata. Treatment denoted: oral pan-JAK inhibitor, 5-10 mg twice daily. Sequencing used cDNA as its template, made by extracting RNA and reverse transcribing it. The data were produced by immunoSEQ multiplex PCR, yet TCRdb's version contains in-frame clones alone and is incomplete. The sample yields 190,000 or so clones, about 60% seen once. The sample consisted of CD8+ T cells sorted from blood, taken at week 24, from a patient treated with tofacitinib. The origin of the receptors is a human donor with alopecia areata.

This clone was seen only once. This chain uses TRBV29-1 with TRBJ1-4; the D is unclear. V was trimmed by 0 bases and J by 8 bases, leaving 13 bases between them. CDR1 is SQVTM, CDR2 ANQGSEA, per germline. The CDR3 length is 14 residues. The CDR3 here is CSVEDGLAGEKLFF. CDR3 coding DNA: TGCAGCGTTGAAGACGGACTCGCTGGAGAAAAACTGTTTTTT.

A few counts support this clone. This chain links TRBV30 with TRBJ2-6; no clear D gene. The CDR3 extends over 11 amino acids. V dropped 7 bases and J dropped 11 bases, with 12 bases sitting between them. Germline CDR1 and CDR2: GTSNPN and SVGIG (reference sequence). CDR3 in amino acids: CAFLWGYVLTF. CDR3 bases: TGTGCCTTCCTTTGGGGATACGTCCTGACTTTC.

V usage is TRBV10-3 and J usage is TRBJ2-5; 8 nucleotides match TRBD2. V was clipped by 10 bases and J by 5 bases; unmatched bases: 15. Germline values: CDR1 ENHRY, CDR2 SYGVKD. CDR3 size: 15 residues. The chain's CDR3 is CATRGGTRTTETQYF. The CDR3, as DNA: TGTGCCACCAGGGGCGGGACTAGGACTACCGAGACCCAGTACTTC.

The chain carries TRBV5-1 and TRBJ1-6; 9 positions match TRBD1. V lost 6 bases to trimming and J lost 9 bases; unmatched junction nucleotides: 4. The CDR3 extends over 13 amino acids. The germline gives CDR1 SGHRS, CDR2 YFSETQ. CDR3 region: CASTTGGPSPLHF. The CDR3 DNA sequence: TGCGCCAGCACGACAGGGGGTCCTTCACCCCTCCACTTT.

The V gene is TRBV15, the J gene TRBJ2-7, with 10 bases lining up with TRBD1. The CDR3 loop spans 15 amino acids. J gave up 5 bases and V 4 bases, and 8 bases lay outside the gene matches. The germline CDR1 and CDR2 sequences are LNHNV and YYDKDF (reference sequence). The CDR3 sequence: CATSIRTGGVDEQYF. CDR3 sequence (DNA): TGTGCCACCAGCATCCGGACAGGGGGGGTTGACGAGCAGTACTTC.

The gene calls are TRBV15 and TRBJ1-3; maybe TRBD1 (5 bases). The germline V gene encodes CDR1 LNHNV and CDR2 YYDKDF (reference sequence). CDR3 length: 15 amino acids. V lost 0 bases to trimming and J lost 2 bases, with 8 bases between them. The CDR3 loop is CATSRDLGAGNTIYF. CDR3 nucleotides: TGTGCCACCAGCAGAGATTTGGGGGCTGGAAACACCATATATTTT.

The rearrangement uses TRBV11-2 and TRBJ2-6; TRBD1 aligns across 10 bases. The trim removed 5 bases at V and 2 bases at J, leaving 12 bases unmatched. Germline CDR1 and CDR2: SGHAT and FQNNGV. This CDR3 region has 19 residues. The CDR3 nucleotides are TGTGCCAGCAGCACAGAGGGGGGTGACAGGGGGCCTGGGGCCAACGTCCTGACTTTC. It is translated as CASSTEGGDRGPGANVLTF.

V and J are TRBV13 and TRBJ2-2, with D perhaps TRBD1 (6 bases). V was shortened by 3 bases and J by 0 bases, with 14 bases between the two germline ends. Germline loops: CDR1 PRHDT, CDR2 FYEKMQ (reference sequence). CDR3 length: 17 residues. The CDR3 DNA reads as TGTGCCAGCAGCTTTCCTGCAGGGGAAACGAACACCGGGGAGCTGTTTTTT. Amino acids: CASSFPAGETNTGELFF.